These 8 T cell receptor beta chains share one sample of origin, sequenced in a study of immune evolution from preneoplasia to lung adenocarcinoma. Profiled with immunoSEQ multiplex PCR; TCRdb holds only in-frame clones, not every one. Of about 5,000 clones in the sample, less than 90% were seen once. The sample consisted of FFPE adjacent normal lung tissue. The receptors were sampled from a person between 65 and 79 years old with lung adenocarcinoma.

This chain joins TRBV11-2 and TRBJ1-5; TRBD1 aligns across 8 bases. Germline V gives CDR1 SGHAT, CDR2 FQNNGV. The V and J ends lost 5 bases and 6 bases, in that order; junction bases with no gene match: 6. This CDR3 spans 14 amino acids. The CDR3 DNA reads TGTGCCAGCAGCCAGACAGGGGACTTTCAGCCCCAGCATTTT. This codes for CASSQTGDFQPQHF.

This chain links TRBV5-6 with TRBJ2-2; the match to TRBD1 covers 8 bases. The J segment lost 5 bases and the V segment lost 6 bases, leaving 6 bases of the junction unmatched. CDR1 and CDR2 from the germline V gene are SGHDT and YYEEEE. The CDR3 sequence is 14 residues long. As DNA, the CDR3 is TGTGCCAGCACCCCAGGGGGCAGGACCGGGGAGCTGTTTTTT. Encoded protein: CASTPGGRTGELFF.

The chain has TRBV5-1 and TRBJ2-5; D is possibly TRBD1 (6 bases). The assigned J gene may be wrong: the sequence end matches TRBJ2-7 better. The CDR3 covers 13 residues. Germline-derived CDR1 and CDR2 are SGHRS and YFSETQ. The CDR3 bases are TGCGCCAGCAGCTTACAGGGTTTTAGCGAGCAGTACTTC. Its translation: CASSLQGFSEQYF.

The gene calls are TRBV7-9 and TRBJ2-7; D call uncertain. The germline V gene has CDR1 SEHNR and CDR2 FQNEAQ (reference sequence). Trimming shortened V by 2 bases and J by 4 bases, and 12 bases separated the two germline ends. The CDR3 spans 14 residues. CDR3 amino acids: CASSLTVQHYEQYF. CDR3 coding DNA: TGTGCCAGCAGCTTAACGGTACAGCATTACGAGCAGTACTTC.

The chain carries TRBV13 and TRBJ1-2, with 8 bases that match TRBD1. Trimming took 1 base from V and 5 from J; bases not matched to a gene: 12. The CDR3 loop spans 17 amino acids. CDR1 and CDR2 (germline): PRHDT, FYEKMQ (reference sequence). The CDR3 DNA is TGTGCCAGCAGCTTAGCGTTTTCGCAGGGGGCTCGGTATGGCTACACCTTC. Protein product: CASSLAFSQGARYGYTF.

The CDR3 loop reads CASSLTGGPETQYF. CDR3 nucleotides: TGTGCCAGCAGTTTGACAGGGGGCCCAGAGACCCAGTACTTC. J is TRBJ2-5 and V is TRBV28; TRBD1 matches 10 bases. Per the germline V gene, CDR1 is MDHEN and CDR2 is SYDVKM. V lost 3 bases to trimming and J lost 4 bases; unmatched junction nucleotides: 2. The CDR3 consists of 14 residues.

The genes are TRBV10-1 and TRBJ2-7; D is perhaps TRBD1 (5 bases). The CDR3 covers 15 residues. The germline V gene encodes CDR1 WNHNN and CDR2 SYGVQD (reference sequence). V was pared by 3 bases and J by 0 bases, with 12 bases between. Written as DNA, the CDR3 is TGCGCCAGCAGTGAAGACAGCTTCCCCTCCTACGAGCAGTACTTC. This gives the protein CASSEDSFPSYEQYF.

The chain uses TRBV11-2 and TRBJ2-3, with TRBD1 as a possible D gene (5 bases). The CDR3 consists of 16 residues. Germline V gives CDR1 SGHAT, CDR2 FQNNGV. Trimming removed 1 base at V and 2 bases at J, with 13 bases between. CDR3: CASSLGLDSVTDTQYF. CDR3 nucleotides: TGTGCCAGCAGCTTAGGTTTAGACAGTGTCACAGATACGCAGTATTTT.